This T cell receptor (beta chain) was obtained from a study of identical twins. Whole-study results and caveats: Fewer insertions characterized abundant cord blood beta clonotypes, whereas memory repertoires showed none.

As for this clonotype: The target antigen is unknown.

One entry per CDR3 protein, called by TCRdb with MiXCR from the 5' RACE reads. The profile covers some 440,000 distinct CDR3 sequences, with roughly a quarter appearing a single time and just under 3% taken by the ten largest. Germline values: CDR1 SGDLS, CDR2 YYNGEE. The CDR3 contains 16 residues. V gave up 3 bases and J gave up 13 bases; unmatched junction bases: 16. This same sample was also part of a study on T cells expressing NK-cell markers.

Input material: CD4+ T cells sorted from blood. This chain links TRBV9 with TRBJ2-1; 10 positions match TRBD2. The sequence was collected from a young woman in good health. The CDR3 is CASSAGEASGGRNQFF. DNA for the CDR3: TGTGCCAGCAGCGCCGGGGAGGCTAGCGGGGGCCGGAACCAGTTCTTC.